The clone carrying this T cell receptor (beta chain) occurred a few times. Between the trimmed V and J ends, which lost 6 bases and 3 bases, there was a span of 24 bases. CDR1 is DFQATT, CDR2 SNEGSKA, per germline (reference sequence). This CDR3 contains 16 residues. The data derive from a study of T cells after yellow fever vaccination. Each CDR3 protein is one row after TCRdb ran MiXCR on the 5' RACE reads. This table holds over 45,000 distinct CDR3 sequences, around 5.4% found once. The receptor was isolated from a man aged 18-30 years who received the YFV17D yellow fever vaccine. Specimen: PBMCs, either bulk or a sorted T-cell subset (CD4+, CD8+, memory, or dextramer-sorted; not recorded which), collected on the day of the yellow fever booster vaccination. The rearrangement joins TRBV20-1 to TRBJ2-7; either TRBD1 or TRBD2 may fit D (5 bases each). The CDR3, as DNA: TGCAGTGCGGCGAAAGGCAGGGACCAAATGATCTACGAGCAGTACTTC. Protein sequence: CSAAKGRDQMIYEQYF.